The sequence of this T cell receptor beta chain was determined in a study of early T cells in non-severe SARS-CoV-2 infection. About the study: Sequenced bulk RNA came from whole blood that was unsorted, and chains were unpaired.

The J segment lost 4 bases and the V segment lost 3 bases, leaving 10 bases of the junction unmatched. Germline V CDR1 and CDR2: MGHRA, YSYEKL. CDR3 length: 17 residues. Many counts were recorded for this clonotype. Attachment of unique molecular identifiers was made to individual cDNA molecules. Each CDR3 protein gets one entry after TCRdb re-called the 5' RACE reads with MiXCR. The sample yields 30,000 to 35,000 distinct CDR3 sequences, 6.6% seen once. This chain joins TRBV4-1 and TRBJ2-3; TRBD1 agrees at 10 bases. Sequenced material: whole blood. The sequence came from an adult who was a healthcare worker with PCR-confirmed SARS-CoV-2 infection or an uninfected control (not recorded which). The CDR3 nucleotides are TGCGCCAGCAGCCAGAACCTCGGGACAGGGGTCGCAGATACGCAGTATTTT. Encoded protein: CASSQNLGTGVADTQYF.